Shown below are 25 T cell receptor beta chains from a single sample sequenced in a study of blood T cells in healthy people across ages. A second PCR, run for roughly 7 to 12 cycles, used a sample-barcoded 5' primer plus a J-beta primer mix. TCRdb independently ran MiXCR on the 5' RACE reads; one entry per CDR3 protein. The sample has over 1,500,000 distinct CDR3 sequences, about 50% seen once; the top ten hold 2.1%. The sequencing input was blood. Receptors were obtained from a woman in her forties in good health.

The CDR3 region has the DNA TGTGCCAGCAGCCCAAAGTATGGATATGGGGATGAGCAGTACTTC. This gives the protein CASSPKYGYGDEQYF. This rearrangement joins TRBV7-2 to TRBJ2-5, with D unclear. Germline V gene sequence: CDR1 SGHTA, CDR2 FQGNSA. This CDR3 is 15 amino acids long. The V gene lost 5 bases and the J gene lost 11 bases, with 24 bases spanning the gap.

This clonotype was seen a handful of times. The CDR3 sequence is CASSQDGGDLLKAQYF. The DNA of the CDR3 is TGCGCCAGCAGCCAAGACGGAGGCGACCTGCTGAAGGCCCAGTACTTC. The V call is TRBV4-3, the J call TRBJ2-7, with D perhaps matching TRBD2 (5 bases). Germline V gene sequence: CDR1 LGHNA, CDR2 YSLEER. CDR3 length: 16 residues. Trimming took 0 bases from V and 10 from J, leaving 22 bases between them.

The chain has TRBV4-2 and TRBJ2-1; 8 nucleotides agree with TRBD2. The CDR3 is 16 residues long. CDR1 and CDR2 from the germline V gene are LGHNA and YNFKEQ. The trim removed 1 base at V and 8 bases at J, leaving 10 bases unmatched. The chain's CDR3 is CASSQAGGAGVDEQFF. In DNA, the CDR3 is TGTGCCAGCAGCCAAGCCGGGGGAGCGGGGGTCGATGAGCAGTTCTTC.

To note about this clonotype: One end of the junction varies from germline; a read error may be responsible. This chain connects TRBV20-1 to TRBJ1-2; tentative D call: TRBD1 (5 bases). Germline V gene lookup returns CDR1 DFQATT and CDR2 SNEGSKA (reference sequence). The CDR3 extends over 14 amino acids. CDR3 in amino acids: CSARDTRARYGYTF. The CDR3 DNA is TGCAGTGCCAGAGATACCAGGGCGCGCTATGGCTACACCTTC.

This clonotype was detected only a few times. The CDR3 reads CSVLSGDNYNEQFF. In DNA form, the CDR3 reads TGCAGCGTATTATCGGGAGACAACTACAATGAGCAGTTCTTC. V and J are TRBV29-1 and TRBJ2-1, with D tentatively TRBD2 (6 bases). Germline CDR1 reads SQVTM; CDR2 reads ANQGSEA. V lost 6 bases and J 3 bases, leaving 15 bases between the germline ends. This CDR3 has 14 amino acids.

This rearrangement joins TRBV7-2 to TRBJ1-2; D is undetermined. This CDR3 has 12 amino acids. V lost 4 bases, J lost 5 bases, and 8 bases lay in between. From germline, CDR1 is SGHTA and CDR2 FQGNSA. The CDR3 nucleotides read TGTGCCAGCAGCTCTGAACGGTATGGCTACACCTTC. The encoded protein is CASSSERYGYTF. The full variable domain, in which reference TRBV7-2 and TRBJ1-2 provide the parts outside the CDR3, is GAGVSQSPSNKVTEKGKDVELRCDPISGHTALYWYRQSLGQGLEFLIYFQGNSAPDKSGLPSDRFSAERTGGSVSTLTIQRTQQEDSAVYLCASSSERYGYTFGSGTRLTVV.

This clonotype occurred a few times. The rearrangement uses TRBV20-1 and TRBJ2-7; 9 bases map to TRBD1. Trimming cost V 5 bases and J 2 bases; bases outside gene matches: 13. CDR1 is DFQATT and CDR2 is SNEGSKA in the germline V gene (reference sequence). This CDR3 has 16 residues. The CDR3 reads CSAPTLPGQGAYEQYF. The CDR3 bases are TGCAGTGCTCCTACCCTACCGGGACAGGGAGCCTACGAGCAGTACTTC.

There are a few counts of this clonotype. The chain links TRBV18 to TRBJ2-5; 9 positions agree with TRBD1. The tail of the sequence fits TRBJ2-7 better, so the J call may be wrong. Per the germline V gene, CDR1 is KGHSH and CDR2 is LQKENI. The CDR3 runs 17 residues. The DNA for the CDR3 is TGTGCCAGCTCGACTGTGGTGTCGGGACAGGGATTCTACGAGCAGTACTTC. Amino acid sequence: CASSTVVSGQGFYEQYF.

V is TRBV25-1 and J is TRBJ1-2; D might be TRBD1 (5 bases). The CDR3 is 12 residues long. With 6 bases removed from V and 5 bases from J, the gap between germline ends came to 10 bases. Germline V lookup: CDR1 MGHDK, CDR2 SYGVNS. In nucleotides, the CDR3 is TGTGCCAGCAGCGGGGCGGCATATGGCTACACCTTC. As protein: CASSGAAYGYTF.

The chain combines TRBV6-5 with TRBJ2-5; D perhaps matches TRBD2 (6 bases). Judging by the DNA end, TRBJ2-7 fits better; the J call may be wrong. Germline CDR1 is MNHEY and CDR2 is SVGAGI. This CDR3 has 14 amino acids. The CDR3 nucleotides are TGTGCCAGCGCCCCCCGAAGGGAGGTCCACGAGCAGTACTTC. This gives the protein CASAPRREVHEQYF.

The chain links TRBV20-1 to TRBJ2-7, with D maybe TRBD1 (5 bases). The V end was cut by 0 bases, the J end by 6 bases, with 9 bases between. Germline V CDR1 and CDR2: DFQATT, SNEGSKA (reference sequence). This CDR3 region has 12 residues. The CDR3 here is CSARDGQGEQYF. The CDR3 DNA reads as TGCAGTGCTAGAGATGGGCAGGGCGAGCAGTACTTC.

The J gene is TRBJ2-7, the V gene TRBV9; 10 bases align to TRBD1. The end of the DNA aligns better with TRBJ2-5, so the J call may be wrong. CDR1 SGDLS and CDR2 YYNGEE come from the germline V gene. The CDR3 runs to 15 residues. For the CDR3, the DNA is TGTGCCAGCAGCGTTACGACAGGGGGCACAGAGACCCAGTACTTC. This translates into CASSVTTGGTETQYF.

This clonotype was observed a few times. The chain's CDR3 is CASSHPGQGNEQFF. CDR3 sequence (DNA): TGTGCCAGCAGCCACCCGGGACAAGGCAATGAGCAGTTCTTC. The chain links TRBV7-9 to TRBJ2-1; D may be TRBD1 (6 bases). The CDR3 spans 14 residues. In germline, CDR1 is SEHNR, CDR2 FQNEAQ (reference sequence). The V end lost 5 bases, the J end lost 6 bases, and 14 bases lay between the germline ends.

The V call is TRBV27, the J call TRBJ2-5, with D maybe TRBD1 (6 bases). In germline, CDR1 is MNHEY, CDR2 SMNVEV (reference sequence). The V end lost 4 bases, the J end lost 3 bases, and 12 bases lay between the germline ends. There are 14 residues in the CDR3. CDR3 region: CASSSGDRKETQYF. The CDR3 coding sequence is TGTGCCAGCAGTTCCGGTGACAGGAAAGAGACCCAGTACTTC.

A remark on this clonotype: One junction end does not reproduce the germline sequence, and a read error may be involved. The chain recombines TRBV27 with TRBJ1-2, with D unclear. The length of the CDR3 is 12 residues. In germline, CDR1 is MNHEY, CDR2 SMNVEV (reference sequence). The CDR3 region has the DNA TGTGCCAGCAGGGGCATGCTCTATGGCCACACCTTC. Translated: CASRGMLYGHTF.

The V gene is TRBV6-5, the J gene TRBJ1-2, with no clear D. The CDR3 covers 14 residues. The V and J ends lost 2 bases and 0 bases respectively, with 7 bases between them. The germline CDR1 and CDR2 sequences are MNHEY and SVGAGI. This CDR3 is CASSYEPANYGYTF. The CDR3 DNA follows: TGTGCCAGCAGTTACGAGCCGGCTAACTATGGCTACACCTTC.

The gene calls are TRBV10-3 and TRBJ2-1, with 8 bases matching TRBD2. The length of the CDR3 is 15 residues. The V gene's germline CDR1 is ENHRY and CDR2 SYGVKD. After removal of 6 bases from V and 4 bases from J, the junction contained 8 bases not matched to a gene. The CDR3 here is CAISPEAGDYNEQFF. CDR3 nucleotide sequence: TGTGCCATCAGCCCGGAAGCGGGGGATTACAATGAGCAGTTCTTC.

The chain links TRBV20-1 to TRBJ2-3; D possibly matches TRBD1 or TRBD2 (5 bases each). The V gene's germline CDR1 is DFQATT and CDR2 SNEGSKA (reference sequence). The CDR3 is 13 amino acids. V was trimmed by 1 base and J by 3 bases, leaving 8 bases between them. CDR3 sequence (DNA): TGCAGTGCTAGAGTGGGGGAAACAGATACGCAGTATTTT. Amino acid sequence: CSARVGETDTQYF.

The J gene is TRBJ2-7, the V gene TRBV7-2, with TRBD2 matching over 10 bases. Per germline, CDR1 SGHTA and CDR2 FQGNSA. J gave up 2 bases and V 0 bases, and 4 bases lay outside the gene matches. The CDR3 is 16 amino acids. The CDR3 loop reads CASSLARLAGAYEQYF. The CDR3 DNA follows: TGTGCCAGCAGCTTAGCTCGGCTAGCGGGAGCCTACGAGCAGTACTTC.

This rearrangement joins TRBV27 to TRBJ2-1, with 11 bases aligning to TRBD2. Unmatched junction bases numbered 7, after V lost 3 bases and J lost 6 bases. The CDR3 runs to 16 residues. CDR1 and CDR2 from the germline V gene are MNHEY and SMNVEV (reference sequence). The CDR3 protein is CASSFLASGGPNEQFF. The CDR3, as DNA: TGTGCCAGCAGTTTTCTGGCTAGCGGGGGGCCCAATGAGCAGTTCTTC.

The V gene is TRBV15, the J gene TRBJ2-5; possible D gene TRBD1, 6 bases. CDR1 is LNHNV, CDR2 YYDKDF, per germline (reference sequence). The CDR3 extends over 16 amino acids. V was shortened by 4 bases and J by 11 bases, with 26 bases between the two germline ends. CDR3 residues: CATSIFRGVRDDEQYF. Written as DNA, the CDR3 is TGTGCCACCAGCATCTTCAGGGGAGTGCGTGACGATGAGCAGTACTTC.

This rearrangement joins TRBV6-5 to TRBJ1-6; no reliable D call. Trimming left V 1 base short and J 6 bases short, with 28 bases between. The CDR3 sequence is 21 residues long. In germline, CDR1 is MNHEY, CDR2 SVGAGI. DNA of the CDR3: TGTGCCAGCAGTTACTACCTATATCAAAAGAGCGGAGGTAGACCTAATTCACCCCTCCACTTT. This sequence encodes CASSYYLYQKSGGRPNSPLHF.

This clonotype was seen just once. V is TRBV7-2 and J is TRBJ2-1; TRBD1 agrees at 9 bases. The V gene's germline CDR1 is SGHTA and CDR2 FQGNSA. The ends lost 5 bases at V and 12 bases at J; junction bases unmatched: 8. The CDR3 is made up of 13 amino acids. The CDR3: CASSARDRDAQFF. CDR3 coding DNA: TGTGCCAGCAGCGCCCGGGACAGGGACGCGCAGTTCTTC.

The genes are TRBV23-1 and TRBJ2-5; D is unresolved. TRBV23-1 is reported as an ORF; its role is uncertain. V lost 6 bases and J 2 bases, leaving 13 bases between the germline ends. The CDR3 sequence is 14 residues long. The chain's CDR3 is CASSLAHLQETQYF. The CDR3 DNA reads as TGCGCCAGCAGCCTTGCACATTTACAAGAGACCCAGTACTTC.

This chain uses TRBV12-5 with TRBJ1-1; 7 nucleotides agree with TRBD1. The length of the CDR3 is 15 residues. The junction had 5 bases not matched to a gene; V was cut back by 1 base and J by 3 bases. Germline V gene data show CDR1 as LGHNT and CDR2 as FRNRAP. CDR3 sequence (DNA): TGTGCTAGTGGTTTGGAGGGGGCCAAGGACACTGAAGCTTTCTTT. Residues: CASGLEGAKDTEAFF.